These 4 T cell receptor beta chains share one sample of origin, sequenced in a study of blood T cell repertoires in COVID-19. Measured with immunoSEQ multiplex PCR; TCRdb has only the in-frame clones, and not every one. Among around 260,000 clones, about 87% were seen once, and the ten largest hold roughly 10%. Source material: peripheral blood. The receptors derive from a woman aged 70-85 years with COVID-19, enrolled during active disease.

In nucleotides, the CDR3 is TGTGCCTGGAGTCAGGGGGCCTACGAGCAGTACTTC. The encoded protein is CAWSQGAYEQYF. The chain is built from TRBV30 and TRBJ2-7, with 7 bases that match TRBD1. CDR1 and CDR2 (germline): GTSNPN, SVGIG (reference sequence). J lost 2 bases, V lost 2 bases, and 0 bases had no gene match. The CDR3 totals 12 residues.

The chain joins TRBV28 to TRBJ1-1; D might be TRBD1 (6 bases). Germline V gene sequence: CDR1 MDHEN, CDR2 SYDVKM. CDR3 length: 16 residues. The ends were cut back, 6 bases at V and 1 base at J, with 18 bases in the middle. CDR3 loop: CASRGSSGHKNTEAFF. CDR3 sequence (DNA): TGTGCCAGCAGAGGCTCTTCGGGACACAAGAACACTGAAGCTTTCTTT.

The chain employs TRBV19 and TRBJ2-3; D may be TRBD2 (6 bases). V gave up 9 bases and J gave up 0 bases, with 16 bases separating them. The CDR3 is made up of 15 amino acids. CDR1 is LNHDA, CDR2 SQIVND, per germline (reference sequence). CDR3 region: CASLLGGSSTDTQYF. The CDR3 DNA is TGTGCCAGCCTTCTTGGGGGGAGTAGCACAGATACGCAGTATTTT.

The chain combines TRBV3-1 (or the pseudogene TRBV3-2) with TRBJ2-3, with TRBD2 matching 9 bases. Germline V lookup: CDR1 LGHDT, CDR2 YNNKEL (reference sequence). This CDR3 has 16 residues. Germline trimming cut 0 bases from V and 1 base from J; bases unmatched to any gene: 2. CDR3 residues: CASSQDVAGGTDTQYF. The CDR3 region has the DNA TGTGCCAGCAGCCAAGATGTAGCGGGAGGCACAGATACGCAGTATTTT.